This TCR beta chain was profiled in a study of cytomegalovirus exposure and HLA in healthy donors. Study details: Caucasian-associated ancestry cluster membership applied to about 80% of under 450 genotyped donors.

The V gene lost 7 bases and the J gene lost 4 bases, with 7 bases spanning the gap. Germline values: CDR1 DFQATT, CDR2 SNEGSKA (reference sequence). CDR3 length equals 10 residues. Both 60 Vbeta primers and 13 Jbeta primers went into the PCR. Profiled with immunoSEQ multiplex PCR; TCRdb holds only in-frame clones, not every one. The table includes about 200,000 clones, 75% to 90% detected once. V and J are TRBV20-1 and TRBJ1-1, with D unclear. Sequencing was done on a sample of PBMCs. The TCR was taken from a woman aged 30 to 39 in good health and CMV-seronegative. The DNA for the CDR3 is TGCAGTGTGCGGGGCACTGAAGCTTTCTTT. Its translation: CSVRGTEAFF.